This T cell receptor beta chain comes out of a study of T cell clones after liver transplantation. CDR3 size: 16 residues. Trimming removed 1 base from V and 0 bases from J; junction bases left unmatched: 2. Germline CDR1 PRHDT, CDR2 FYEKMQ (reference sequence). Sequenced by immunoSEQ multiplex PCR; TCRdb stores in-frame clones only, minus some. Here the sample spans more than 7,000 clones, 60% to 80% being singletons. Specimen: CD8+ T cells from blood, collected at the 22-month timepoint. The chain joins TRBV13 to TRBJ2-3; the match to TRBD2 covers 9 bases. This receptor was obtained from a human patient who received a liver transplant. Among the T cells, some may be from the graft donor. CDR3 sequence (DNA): TGTGCCAGCAGCTTAGAAGCGGGGGGTAGCACAGATACGCAGTATTTT. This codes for CASSLEAGGSTDTQYF.